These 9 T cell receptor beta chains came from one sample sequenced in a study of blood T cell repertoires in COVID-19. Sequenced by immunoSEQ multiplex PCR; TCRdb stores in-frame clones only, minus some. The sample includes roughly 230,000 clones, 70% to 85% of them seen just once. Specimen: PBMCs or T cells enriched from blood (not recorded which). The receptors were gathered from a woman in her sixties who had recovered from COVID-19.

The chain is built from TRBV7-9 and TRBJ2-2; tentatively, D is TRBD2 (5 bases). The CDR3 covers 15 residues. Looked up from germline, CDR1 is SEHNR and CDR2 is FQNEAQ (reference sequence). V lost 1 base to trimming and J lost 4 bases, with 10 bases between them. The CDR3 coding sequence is TGTGCCAGCAGCTTAGGAGGGCCGGGCACCGGGGAGCTGTTTTTT. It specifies CASSLGGPGTGELFF.

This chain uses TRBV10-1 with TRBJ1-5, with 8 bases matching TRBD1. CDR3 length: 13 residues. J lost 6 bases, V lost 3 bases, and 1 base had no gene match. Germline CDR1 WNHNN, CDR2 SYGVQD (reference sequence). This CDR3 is CASSDTGGQPQHF. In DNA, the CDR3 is TGCGCCAGCAGTGACACAGGGGGTCAGCCCCAGCATTTT.

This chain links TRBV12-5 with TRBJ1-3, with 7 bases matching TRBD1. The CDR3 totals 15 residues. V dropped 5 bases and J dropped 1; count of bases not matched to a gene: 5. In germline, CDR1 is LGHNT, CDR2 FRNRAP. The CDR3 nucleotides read TGTGCTAGTGGTACGTCAGGGGGATCTGGAAACACCATATATTTT. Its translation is CASGTSGGSGNTIYF.

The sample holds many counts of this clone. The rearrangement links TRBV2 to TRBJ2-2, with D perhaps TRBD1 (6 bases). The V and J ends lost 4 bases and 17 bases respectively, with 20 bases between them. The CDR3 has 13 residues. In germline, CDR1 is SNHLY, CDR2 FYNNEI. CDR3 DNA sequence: TGTGCCAGCAGTGTTCAAGGTTCGACAGGAGAATTTTTT. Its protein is CASSVQGSTGEFF.

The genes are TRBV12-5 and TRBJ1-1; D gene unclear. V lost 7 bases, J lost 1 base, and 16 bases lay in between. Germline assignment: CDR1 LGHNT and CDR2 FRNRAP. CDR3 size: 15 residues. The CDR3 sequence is CASVGRETGNTEAFF. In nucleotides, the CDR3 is TGTGCTAGTGTCGGGAGGGAAACTGGGAACACTGAAGCTTTCTTT.

The CDR3 sequence is CASSPPGFNEKLFF. In DNA form, the CDR3 reads TGTGCCAGCTCACCGCCGGGTTTCAATGAAAAACTGTTTTTT. V and J are TRBV18 and TRBJ1-4, with D uncertain. The CDR3 spans 14 residues. V was cut by 3 bases and J by 5 bases, with 10 bases left in between. The germline V gene encodes CDR1 KGHSH and CDR2 LQKENI. Using reference TRBV18 and TRBJ1-4 for the parts outside the CDR3, the full variable domain is NAGVMQNPRHLVRRRGQEARLRCSPMKGHSHVYWYRQLPEEGLKFMVYLQKENIIDESGMPKERFSAEFPKEGPSILRIQQVVRGDSAAYFCASSPPGFNEKLFFGSGTQLSVL.

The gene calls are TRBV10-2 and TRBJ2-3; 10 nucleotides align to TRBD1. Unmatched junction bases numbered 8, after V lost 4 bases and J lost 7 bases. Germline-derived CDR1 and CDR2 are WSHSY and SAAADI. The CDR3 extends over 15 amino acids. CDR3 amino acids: CASSGTGGFDNTQYF. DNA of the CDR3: TGCGCCAGCAGTGGGACAGGGGGGTTCGATAATACGCAGTATTTT.

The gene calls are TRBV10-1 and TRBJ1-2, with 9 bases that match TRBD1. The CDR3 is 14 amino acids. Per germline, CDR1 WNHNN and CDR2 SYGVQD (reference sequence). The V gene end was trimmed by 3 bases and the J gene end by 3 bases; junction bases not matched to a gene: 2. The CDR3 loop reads CASSEDRGDYGYTF. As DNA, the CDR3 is TGCGCCAGCAGTGAAGACAGGGGGGACTATGGCTACACCTTC.

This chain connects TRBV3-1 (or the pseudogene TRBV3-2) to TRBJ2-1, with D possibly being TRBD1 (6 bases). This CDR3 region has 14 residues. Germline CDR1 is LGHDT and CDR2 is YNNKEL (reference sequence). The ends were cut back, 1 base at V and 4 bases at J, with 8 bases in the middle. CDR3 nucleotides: TGTGCCAGCAGCCAAGGGACAGCTTACAATGAGCAGTTCTTC. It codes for CASSQGTAYNEQFF.